This TCR beta chain was sequenced in a study of cytomegalovirus exposure and HLA in healthy donors. Study-wide results and caveats: Most TCRs appeared rarely, but some public TCRs recurred in many donors.

As to this clone: Its specificity is unknown.

Among the 110 or so subjects of the validation cohort, separate from the roughly 600-subject first cohort, were the donors. Here immunoSEQ multiplex PCR was the method, and the copy in TCRdb shows in-frame clones only, minus some. The profile shows some 150,000 clones, roughly 84% of them singletons. From germline, CDR1 is GTSNPN and CDR2 SVGIG (reference sequence). Germline trimming cut 3 bases from V and 0 bases from J; bases unmatched to any gene: 2. The CDR3 sequence is 14 residues long. The chain joins TRBV30 to TRBJ1-3, with 7 bases lining up with TRBD1. Sequencing input: PBMCs. This TCR was recovered from a human donor in good health. The DNA of the CDR3 is TGTGCCTGGAGGACAGGGAACTCTGGAAACACCATATATTTT. Protein sequence: CAWRTGNSGNTIYF.